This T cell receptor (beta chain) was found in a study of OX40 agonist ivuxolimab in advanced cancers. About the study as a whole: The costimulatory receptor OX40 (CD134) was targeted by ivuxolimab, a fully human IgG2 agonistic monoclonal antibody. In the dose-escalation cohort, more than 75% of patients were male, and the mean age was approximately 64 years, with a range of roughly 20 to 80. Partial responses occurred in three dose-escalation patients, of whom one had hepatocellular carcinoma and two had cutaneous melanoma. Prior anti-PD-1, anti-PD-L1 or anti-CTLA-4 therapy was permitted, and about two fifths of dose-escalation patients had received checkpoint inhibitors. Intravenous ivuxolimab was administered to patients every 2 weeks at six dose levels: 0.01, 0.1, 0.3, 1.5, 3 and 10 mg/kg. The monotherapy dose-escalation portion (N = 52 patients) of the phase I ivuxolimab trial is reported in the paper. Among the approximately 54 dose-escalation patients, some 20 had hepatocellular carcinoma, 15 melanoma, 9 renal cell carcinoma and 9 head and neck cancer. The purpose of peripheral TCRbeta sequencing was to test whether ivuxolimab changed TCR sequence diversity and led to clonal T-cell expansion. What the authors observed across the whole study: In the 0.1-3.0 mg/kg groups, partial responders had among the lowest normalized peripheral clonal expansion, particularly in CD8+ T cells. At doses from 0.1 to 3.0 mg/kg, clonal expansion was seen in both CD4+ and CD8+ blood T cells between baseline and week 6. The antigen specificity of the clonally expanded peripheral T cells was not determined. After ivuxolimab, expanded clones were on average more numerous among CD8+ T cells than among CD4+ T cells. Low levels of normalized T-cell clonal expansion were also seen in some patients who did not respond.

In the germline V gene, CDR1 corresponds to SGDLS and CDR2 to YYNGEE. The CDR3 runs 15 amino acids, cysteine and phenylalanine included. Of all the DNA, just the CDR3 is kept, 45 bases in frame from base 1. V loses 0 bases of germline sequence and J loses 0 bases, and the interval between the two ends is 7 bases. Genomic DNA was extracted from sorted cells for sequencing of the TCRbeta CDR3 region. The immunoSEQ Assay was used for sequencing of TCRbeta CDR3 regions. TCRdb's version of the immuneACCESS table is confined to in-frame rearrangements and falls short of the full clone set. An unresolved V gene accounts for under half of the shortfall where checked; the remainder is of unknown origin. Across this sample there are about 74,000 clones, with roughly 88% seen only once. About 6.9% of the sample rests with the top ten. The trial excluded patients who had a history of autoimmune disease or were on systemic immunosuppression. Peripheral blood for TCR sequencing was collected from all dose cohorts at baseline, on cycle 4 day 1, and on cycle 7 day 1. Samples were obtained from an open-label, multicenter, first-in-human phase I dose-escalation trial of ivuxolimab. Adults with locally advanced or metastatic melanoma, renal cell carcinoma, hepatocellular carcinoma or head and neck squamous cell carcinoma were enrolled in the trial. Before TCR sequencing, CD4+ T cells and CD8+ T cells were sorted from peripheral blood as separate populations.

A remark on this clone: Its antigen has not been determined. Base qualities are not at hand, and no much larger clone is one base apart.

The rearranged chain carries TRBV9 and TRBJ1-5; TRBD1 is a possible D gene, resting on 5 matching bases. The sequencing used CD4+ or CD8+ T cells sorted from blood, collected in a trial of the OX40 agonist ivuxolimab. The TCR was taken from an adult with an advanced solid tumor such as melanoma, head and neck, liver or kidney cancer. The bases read TGTGCCAGCAGCGTAGTAGGGGATAGCAATCAGCCCCAGCATTTT. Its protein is CASSVVGDSNQPQHF.